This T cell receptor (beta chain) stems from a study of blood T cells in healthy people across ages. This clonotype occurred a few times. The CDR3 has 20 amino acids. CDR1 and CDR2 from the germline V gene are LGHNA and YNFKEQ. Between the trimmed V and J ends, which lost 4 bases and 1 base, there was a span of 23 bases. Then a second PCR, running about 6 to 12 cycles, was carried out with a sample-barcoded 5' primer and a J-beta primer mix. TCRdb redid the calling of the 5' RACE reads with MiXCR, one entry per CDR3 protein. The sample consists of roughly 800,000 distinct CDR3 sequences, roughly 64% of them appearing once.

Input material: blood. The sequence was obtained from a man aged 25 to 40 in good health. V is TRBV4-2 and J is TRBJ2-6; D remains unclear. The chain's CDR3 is CASSLSYHPQLGSGANVLTF. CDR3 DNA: TGTGCCAGCAGCCTCTCTTACCATCCACAGCTCGGGTCTGGGGCCAACGTCCTGACTTTC.